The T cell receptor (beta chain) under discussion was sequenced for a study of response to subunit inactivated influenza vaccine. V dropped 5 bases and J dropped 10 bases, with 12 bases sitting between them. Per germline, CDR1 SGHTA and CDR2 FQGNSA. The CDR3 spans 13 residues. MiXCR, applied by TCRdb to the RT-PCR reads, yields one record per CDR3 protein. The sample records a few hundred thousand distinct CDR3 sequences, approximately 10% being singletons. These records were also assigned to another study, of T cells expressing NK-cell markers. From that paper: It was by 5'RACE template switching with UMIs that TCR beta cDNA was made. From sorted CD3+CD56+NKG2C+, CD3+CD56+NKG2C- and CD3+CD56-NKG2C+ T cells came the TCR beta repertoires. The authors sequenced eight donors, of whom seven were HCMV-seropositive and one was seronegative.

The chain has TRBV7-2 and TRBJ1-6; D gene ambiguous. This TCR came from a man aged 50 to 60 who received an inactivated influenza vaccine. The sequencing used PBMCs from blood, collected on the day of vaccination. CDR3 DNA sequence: TGTGCCAGCAGCGACCCCGGGCAGTCACCCCTCCACTTT. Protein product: CASSDPGQSPLHF.